This T cell receptor beta chain stems from a study of blood T cell repertoires in COVID-19. In the study overall: From T cells, B-cell-depleted T cells, or PBMCs came the material, which was cDNA or gDNA.

V dropped 3 bases and J dropped 6; count of bases not matched to a gene: 6. CDR3 size: 14 residues. CDR1 is SGHRS, CDR2 YFSETQ, per germline. In the original workflow: Nucleated cell number was recorded as an estimate derived from reference gene primer amplification. Generated by immunoSEQ multiplex PCR, the TCRdb table keeps only in-frame clones and is missing some. Clonal size and the V and J genes are those of that table, whereas D and trimming came from the DNA. The table lists over 200,000 clones, approximately 86% of them singletons. The chain combines TRBV5-1 with TRBJ2-7, with 10 bases matching TRBD2. The material sequenced was peripheral blood. The TCR sequence derives from a young man with active or convalescent COVID-19. For the CDR3, the DNA is TGCGCCAGCAGCTCAGCGGGAGGGGACGGCGAGCAGTACTTC. Translated: CASSSAGGDGEQYF.